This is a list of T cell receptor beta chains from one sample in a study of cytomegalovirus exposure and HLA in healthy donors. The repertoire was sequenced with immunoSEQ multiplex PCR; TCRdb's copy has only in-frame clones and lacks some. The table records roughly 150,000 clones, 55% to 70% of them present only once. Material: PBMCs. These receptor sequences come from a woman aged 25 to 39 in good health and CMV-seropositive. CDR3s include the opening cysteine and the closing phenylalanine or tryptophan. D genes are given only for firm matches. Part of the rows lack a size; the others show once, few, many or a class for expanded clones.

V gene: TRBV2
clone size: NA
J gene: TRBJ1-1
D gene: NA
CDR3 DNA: TGTGCCTGGCGACAGCTGAACACTGAAGCTTTCTTT
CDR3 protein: CAWRQLNTEAFF

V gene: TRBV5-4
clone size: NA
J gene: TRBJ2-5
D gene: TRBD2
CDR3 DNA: TGTGCCAGCAGCTTGATTGGCTTAGCGGGGAGGGAGACCCAGTACTTC
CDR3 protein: CASSLIGLAGRETQYF

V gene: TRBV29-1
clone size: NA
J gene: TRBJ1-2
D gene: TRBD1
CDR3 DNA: TGCAGCGTTGGCGGGACAGGGTATAGTGGCTACACCTTC
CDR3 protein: CSVGGTGYSGYTF

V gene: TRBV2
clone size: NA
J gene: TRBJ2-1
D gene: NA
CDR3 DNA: TGTGCCAGCAGTGAAAAGGACTCCTTCTACAATGAGCAGTTCTTC
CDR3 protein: CASSEKDSFYNEQFF

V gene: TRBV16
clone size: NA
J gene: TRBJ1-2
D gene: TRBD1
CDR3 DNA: TGTGCCAGCAGCCATTACAGGGGGCGCGGCTATGGCTACACCTTC
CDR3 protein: CASSHYRGRGYGYTF

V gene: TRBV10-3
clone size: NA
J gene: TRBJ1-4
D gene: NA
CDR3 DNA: TGTGCCATATCTCCGTCTAGAACTAATGAAAAACTGTTTTTT
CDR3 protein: CAISPSRTNEKLFF

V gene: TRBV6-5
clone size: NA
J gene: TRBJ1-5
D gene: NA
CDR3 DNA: TGTGCCAGCAGTTACGGTGTCGCGGGTCAGCCCCAGCATTTT
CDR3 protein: CASSYGVAGQPQHF

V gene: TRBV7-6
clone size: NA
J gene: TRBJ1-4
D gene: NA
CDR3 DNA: TGTGCCAGCAGCTTAGCCCGCGGTTTTAATGAAAAACTGTTTTTT
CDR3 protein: CASSLARGFNEKLFF

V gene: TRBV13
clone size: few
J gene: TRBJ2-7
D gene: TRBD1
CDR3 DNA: TGTGCCAGCAGCCGACGGGACAGGGGCGAAAACGAGCAGTACTTC
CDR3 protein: CASSRRDRGENEQYF

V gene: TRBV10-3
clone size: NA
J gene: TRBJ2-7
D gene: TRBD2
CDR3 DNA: TGTGCCAGCCTGGGTGCTAGCGGGGGCCTCTACGAGCAGTACTTC
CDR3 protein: CASLGASGGLYEQYF

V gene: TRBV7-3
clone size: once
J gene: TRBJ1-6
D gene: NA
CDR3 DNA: TGTGCCAGCAGCTTATGGCGGGGGAGTAATTCACCCCTCCACTTT
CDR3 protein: CASSLWRGSNSPLHF

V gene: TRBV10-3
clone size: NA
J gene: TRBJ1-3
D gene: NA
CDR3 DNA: TGTGCCATCAGTGACTTAGGGACTGACTCTGGAAACACCATATATTTT
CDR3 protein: CAISDLGTDSGNTIYF

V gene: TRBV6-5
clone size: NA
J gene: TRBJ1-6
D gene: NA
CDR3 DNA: TGTGCCAGCAGTTACTTCAGGGATTCACCCCTCCACTTT
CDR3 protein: CASSYFRDSPLHF

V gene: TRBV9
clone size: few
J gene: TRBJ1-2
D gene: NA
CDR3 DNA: TGTGCCAGCAGCGTAGATGTGGGGGGGAACATTGATGGCTACACCTTC
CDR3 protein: CASSVDVGGNIDGYTF

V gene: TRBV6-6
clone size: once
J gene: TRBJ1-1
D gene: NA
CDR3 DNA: TGTGCCAGCAGTTACTCGAAGTATGCGCTCGGCGGGGCTTTCTTT
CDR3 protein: CASSYSKYALGGAFF

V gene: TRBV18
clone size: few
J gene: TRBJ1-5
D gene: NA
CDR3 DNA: TGTGCCAGCTCAACGTACAGTGGCGCGATTCCCCAGCATTTT
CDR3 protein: CASSTYSGAIPQHF

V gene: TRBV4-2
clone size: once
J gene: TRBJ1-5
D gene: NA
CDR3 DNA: TGTGCCAGCAGCCAATCTACAGGGAGCCTTGCGCAGCCCCAGCATTTT
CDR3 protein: CASSQSTGSLAQPQHF

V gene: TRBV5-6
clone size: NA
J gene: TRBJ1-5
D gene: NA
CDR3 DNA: TGTGCCAGCAGCTCCCCGGCGGGCAATCAGCCCCAGCATTTT
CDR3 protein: CASSSPAGNQPQHF

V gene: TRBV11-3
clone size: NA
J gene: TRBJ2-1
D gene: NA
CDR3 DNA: TGTGCCAGCAGCTCCATTGCTGGGGGGTCCTACAATGAGCAGTTCTTC
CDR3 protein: CASSSIAGGSYNEQFF

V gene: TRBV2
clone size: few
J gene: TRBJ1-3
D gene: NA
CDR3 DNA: TGTGCCAGCAGTGATCAGGGGCTCCCTGGAAACACCATATATTTT
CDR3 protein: CASSDQGLPGNTIYF

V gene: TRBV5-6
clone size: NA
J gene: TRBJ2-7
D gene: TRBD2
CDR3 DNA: TGTGCCAGCGAGCGTCGTTTCGCGGGGGGCCGGAGCTACGAGCAGTACTTC
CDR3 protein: CASERRFAGGRSYEQYF

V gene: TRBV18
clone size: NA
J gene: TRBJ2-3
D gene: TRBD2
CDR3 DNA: TGTGCCAGCTCACCCTTCCTAGGGACTAGCGGCCGCACAGATACGCAGTATTTT
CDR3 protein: CASSPFLGTSGRTDTQYF

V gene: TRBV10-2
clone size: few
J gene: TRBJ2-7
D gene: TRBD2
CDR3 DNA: TGCGCCAGCAGTGGAACTAGCGGAGCCTACGAGCAGTACTTC
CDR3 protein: CASSGTSGAYEQYF

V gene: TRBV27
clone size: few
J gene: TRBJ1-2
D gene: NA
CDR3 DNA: TGTGCCAGCAGTCCCCTATTTTTGGGGGAGGACTATGGCTACACCTTC
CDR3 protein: CASSPLFLGEDYGYTF

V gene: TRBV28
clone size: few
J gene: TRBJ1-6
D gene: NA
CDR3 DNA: TGTGCCAGCAGTTTTCGGTTCGGGAAGAATAATTCACCCCTCCACTTT
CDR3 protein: CASSFRFGKNNSPLHF

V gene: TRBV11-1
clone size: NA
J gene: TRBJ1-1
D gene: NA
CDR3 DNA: TGTGCCAGCAGCTTTACATATGGCACTGAAGCTTTCTTT
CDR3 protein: CASSFTYGTEAFF

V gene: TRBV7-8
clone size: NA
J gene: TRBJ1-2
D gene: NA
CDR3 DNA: TGTGCCAGCAGCCCGGGCCCTTGGTCGGGGGGCGCTTATGGCTATGGCTACACCTTC
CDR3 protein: CASSPGPWSGGAYGYGYTF

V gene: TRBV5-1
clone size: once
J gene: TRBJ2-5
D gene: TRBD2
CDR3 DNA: TGCGCCAGCAGCTTGGTAGGACTAGCGGGAGAGACCCAGTACTTC
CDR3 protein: CASSLVGLAGETQYF

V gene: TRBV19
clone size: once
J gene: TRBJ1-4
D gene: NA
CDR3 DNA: TGTGCCACCTCCAGTGGATTGACTAAAACAACTAATGAAAAACTGTTTTTT
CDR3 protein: CATSSGLTKTTNEKLFF

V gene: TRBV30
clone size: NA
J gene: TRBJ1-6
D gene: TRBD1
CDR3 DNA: TGTGCCTGGAGTCTGGGAGGGACAGGGGTAGGATCTGGCTCACCCCTCCACTTT
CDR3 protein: CAWSLGGTGVGSGSPLHF

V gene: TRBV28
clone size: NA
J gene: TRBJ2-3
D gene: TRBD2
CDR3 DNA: TGTGCCAGCAGCGACTCGGGGGGGCGGGGAGATACGCAGTATTTT
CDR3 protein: CASSDSGGRGDTQYF

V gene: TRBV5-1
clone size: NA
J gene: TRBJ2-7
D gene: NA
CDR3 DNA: TGCGCCAGCAGCTTAACTACCTACGAGCAGTACTTC
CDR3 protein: CASSLTTYEQYF

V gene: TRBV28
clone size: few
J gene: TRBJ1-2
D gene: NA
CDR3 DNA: TGTGCCAGCAGTTCTACCTGGGGGCGGGACTATGGCTACACCTTC
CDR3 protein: CASSSTWGRDYGYTF

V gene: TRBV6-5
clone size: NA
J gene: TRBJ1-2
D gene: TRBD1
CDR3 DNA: TGTGCCAGCAGTTACCCAGGGGGCGGCTACACCTTC
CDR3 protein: CASSYPGGGYTF

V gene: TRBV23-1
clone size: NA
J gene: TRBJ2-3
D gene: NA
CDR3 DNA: TGCGCCAGCAGTCAATCTACCGGGATTACGCAGTATTTT
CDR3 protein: CASSQSTGITQYF

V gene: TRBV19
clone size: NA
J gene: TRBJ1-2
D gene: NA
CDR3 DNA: TGTGCCAGTAGTATTAACACCTATGGCTACACCTTC
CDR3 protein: CASSINTYGYTF

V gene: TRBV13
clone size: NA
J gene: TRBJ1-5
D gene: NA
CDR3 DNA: TGTGCCAGCAGTCCCTTCGGTCAGCCCCAGCATTTT
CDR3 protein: CASSPFGQPQHF

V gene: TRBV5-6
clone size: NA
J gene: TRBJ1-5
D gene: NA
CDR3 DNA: TGTGCCAGCAGCGGGAACAGGAATCAGCCCCAGCATTTT
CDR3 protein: CASSGNRNQPQHF

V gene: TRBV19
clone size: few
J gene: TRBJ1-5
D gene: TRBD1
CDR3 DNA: TGTGCCAGTAGTATTGCCGGGACAGTCAGCAATCAGCCCCAGCATTTT
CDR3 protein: CASSIAGTVSNQPQHF

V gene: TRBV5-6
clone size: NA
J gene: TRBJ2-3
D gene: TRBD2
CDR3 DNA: TGTGCCAGCAGCACGGGGGGGGGCGGGTCGCAGTATTTT
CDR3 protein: CASSTGGGGSQYF

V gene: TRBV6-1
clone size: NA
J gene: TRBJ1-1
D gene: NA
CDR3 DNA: TGTGCCAGCAGTGAAGCGGGCCAAGATGAAGCTTTCTTT
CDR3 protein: CASSEAGQDEAFF

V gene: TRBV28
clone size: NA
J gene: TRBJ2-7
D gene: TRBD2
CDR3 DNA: TGTGCCAGCAGGGGGACTAGCGGGAGGGCCAAGCAGTACTTC
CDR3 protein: CASRGTSGRAKQYF

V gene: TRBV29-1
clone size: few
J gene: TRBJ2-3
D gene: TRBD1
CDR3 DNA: TGCAGCGTCGATCCGGACAGGGCCCGCACAGATACGCAGTATTTT
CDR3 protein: CSVDPDRARTDTQYF

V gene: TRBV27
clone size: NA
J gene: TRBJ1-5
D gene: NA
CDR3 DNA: TGTGCCAGCAGTTTAGTCCCGACAGCTTTGGGGCCCCAGCATTTT
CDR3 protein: CASSLVPTALGPQHF

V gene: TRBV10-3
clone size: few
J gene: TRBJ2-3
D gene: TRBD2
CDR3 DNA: TGTGCCATCAGCGGGACTAGCGGGGCTAGCACAGATACGCAGTATTTT
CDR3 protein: CAISGTSGASTDTQYF

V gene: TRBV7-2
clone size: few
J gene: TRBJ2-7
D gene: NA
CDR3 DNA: TGTGCCAGCAGCTTAGAAGGTTCGGGCGGGTACTACGAGCAGTACTTC
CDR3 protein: CASSLEGSGGYYEQYF

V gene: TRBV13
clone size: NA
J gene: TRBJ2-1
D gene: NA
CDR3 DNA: TGTGCCAGCAGCTTAGAACTGGACAATGAGCAGTTCTTC
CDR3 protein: CASSLELDNEQFF

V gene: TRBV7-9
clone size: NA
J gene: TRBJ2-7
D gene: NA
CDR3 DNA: TGTGCCGACGAGGGTCCGTACGAGCAGTACTTC
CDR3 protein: CADEGPYEQYF

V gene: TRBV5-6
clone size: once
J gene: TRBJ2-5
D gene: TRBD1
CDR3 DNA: TGTGCCAGCAGCCGGAACAGGGGAGAGACCCAGTACTTC
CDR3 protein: CASSRNRGETQYF

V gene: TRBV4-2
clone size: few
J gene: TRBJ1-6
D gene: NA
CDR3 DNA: TGTGCCAGCAGCCAACGCCAGGGTGTCGAAAATTCACCCCTCCACTTT
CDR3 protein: CASSQRQGVENSPLHF

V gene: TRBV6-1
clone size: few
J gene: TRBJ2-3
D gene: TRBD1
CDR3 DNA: TGTGCCAGCAGTCAAGCCGGGACAGGGGTGGAAGATACGCAGTATTTT
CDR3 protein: CASSQAGTGVEDTQYF

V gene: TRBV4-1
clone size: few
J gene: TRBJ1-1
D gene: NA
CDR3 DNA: TGCGCCAGCAGCCAAGATCGGAGGGAGAACACTGAAGCTTTCTTT
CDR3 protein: CASSQDRRENTEAFF

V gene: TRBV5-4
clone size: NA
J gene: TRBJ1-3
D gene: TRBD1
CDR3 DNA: TGTGCCAGCAGCGAGGGACAGCCACGCTCTGGAAACACCATATATTTT
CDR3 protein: CASSEGQPRSGNTIYF

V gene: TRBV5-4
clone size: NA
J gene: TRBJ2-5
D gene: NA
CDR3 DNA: TGTGCCAGCAGCTTGCTACAAGAGACCCAGTACTTC
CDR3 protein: CASSLLQETQYF

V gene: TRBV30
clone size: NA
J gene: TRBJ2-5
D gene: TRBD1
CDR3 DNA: TGTGCCTGGAGTGGGCGACAGGGGGTAGGGGAGACCCAGTACTTC
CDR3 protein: CAWSGRQGVGETQYF

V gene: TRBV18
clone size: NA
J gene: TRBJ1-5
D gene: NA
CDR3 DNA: TGTGCCAGCTCAGGATCAGTGGCGGCCTATAGCAATCAGCCCCAGCATTTT
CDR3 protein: CASSGSVAAYSNQPQHF

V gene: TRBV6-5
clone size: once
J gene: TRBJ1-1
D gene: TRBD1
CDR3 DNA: TGTGCCAGCAGTTCCGACAGGGGGGTGAACACTGAAGCTTTCTTT
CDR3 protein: CASSSDRGVNTEAFF

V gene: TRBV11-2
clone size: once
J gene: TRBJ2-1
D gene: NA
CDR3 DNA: TGTGCCAGCAGCCTCACGGTGGGGTCACAGGGAGCTGAGCAGTTCTTC
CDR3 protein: CASSLTVGSQGAEQFF

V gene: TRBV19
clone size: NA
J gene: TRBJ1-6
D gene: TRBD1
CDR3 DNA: TGTGCCAGTAGTACGGACGCCGGGACAGATAATTCACCCCTCCACTTT
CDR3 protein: CASSTDAGTDNSPLHF